This T cell receptor (beta chain) came from a study of monozygotic twins with cystic fibrosis. This clone was seen only a few times. What it binds is not known. General observations from the study: Monozygotic CF twin pairs shared significantly more nucleotide-identical clonotypes than unrelated CF individuals did.

Measured with immunoSEQ multiplex PCR; TCRdb has only the in-frame clones, and not every one. This sample has around 15,000 clones, with around 91% found just once. Looked up from germline, CDR1 is KGHSH and CDR2 is LQKENI. The CDR3 consists of 14 residues. Between the trimmed V and J ends, which lost 1 base and 1 base, there was a span of 7 bases. V is TRBV18 and J is TRBJ1-1; perhaps TRBD1 as D (5 bases). Sequencing was carried out using blood. The TCR originated in a boy aged 5-17 years with cystic fibrosis. The CDR3 DNA reads as TGTGCCAGCTCACCACAAGGGGCGAACACTGAAGCTTTCTTT. It specifies CASSPQGANTEAFF.